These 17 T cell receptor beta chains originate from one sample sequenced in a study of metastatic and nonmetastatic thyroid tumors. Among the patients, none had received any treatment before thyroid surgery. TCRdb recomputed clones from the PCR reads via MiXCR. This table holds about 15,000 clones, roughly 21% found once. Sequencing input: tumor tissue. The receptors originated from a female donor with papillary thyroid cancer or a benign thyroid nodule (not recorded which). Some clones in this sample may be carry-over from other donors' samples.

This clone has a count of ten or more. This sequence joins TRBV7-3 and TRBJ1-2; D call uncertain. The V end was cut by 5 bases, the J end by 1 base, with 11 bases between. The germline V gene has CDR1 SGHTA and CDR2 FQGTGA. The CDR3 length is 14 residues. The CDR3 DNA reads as TGTGCCAGCAGCATTGGACCGGATAACTATGGCTACACCTTC. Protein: CASSIGPDNYGYTF.

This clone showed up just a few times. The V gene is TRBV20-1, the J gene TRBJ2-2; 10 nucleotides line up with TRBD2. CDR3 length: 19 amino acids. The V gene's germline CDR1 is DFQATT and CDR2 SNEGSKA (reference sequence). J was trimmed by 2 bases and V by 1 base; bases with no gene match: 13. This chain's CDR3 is CSARGRAELAGHNTGELFF. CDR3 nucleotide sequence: TGCAGTGCTAGAGGGCGGGCCGAACTAGCGGGACACAACACCGGGGAGCTGTTTTTT.

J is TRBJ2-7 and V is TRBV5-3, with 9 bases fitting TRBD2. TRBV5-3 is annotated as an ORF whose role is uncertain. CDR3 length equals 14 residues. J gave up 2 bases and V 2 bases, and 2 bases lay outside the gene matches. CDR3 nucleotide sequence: TGTGCCAGAAGCTTTAGCGGGAGCCCCTACGAGCAGTACTTC. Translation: CARSFSGSPYEQYF.

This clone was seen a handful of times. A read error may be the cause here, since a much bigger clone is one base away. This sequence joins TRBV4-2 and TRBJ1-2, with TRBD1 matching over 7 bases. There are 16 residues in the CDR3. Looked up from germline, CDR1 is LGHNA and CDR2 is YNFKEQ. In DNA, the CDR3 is TGTGCCAGCAGCCATCCGACAGGGCCGGAGAACTATTGCTACACCTTC. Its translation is CASSHPTGPENYCYTF.

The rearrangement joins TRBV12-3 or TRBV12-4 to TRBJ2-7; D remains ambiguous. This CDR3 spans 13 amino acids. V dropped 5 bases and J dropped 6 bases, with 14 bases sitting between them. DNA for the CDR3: TGTGCCAGCAGTCTTAGCTCCTTCATCGAGCAGTACTTC. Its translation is CASSLSSFIEQYF.

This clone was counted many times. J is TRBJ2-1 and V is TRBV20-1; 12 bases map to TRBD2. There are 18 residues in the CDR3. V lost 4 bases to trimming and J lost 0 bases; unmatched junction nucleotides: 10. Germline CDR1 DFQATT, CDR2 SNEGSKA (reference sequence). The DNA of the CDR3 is TGCAGTGCTACTGTCCTAGCGGGAGGGCTGAGCTCCTACAATGAGCAGTTCTTC. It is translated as CSATVLAGGLSSYNEQFF.

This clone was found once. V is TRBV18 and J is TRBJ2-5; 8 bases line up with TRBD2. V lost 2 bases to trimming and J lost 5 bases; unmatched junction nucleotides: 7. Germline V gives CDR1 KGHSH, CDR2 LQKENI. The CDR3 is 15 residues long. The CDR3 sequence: CASSPGLAAGETQYF. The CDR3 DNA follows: TGTGCCAGCTCACCAGGACTAGCTGCGGGGGAGACCCAGTACTTC.

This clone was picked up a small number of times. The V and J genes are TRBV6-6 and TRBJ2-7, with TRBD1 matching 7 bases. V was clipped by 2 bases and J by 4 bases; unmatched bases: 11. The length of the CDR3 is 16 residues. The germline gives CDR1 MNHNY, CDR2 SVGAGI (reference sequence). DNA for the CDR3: TGTGCCAGCAGTTACAATTCTGGACAGGCCGCATACGAGCAGTACTTC. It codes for CASSYNSGQAAYEQYF.

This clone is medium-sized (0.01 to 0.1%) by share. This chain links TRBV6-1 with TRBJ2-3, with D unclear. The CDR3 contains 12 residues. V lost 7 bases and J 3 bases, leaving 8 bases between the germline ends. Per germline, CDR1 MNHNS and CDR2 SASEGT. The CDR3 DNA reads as TGTGCCAGCAACCTACTTACAGATACGCAGTATTTT. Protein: CASNLLTDTQYF.

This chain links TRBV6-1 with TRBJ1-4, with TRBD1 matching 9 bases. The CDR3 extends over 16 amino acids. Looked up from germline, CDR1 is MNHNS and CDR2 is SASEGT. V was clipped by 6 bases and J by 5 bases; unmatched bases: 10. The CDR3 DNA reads TGTGCCAGCAGGCTACTGCCCGGGACAGGGAATGAAAAACTGTTTTTT. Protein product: CASRLLPGTGNEKLFF.

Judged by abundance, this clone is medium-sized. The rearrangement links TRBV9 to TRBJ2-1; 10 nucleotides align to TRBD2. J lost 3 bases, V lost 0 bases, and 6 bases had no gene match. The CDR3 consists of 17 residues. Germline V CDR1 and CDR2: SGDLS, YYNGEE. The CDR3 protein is CASSVASGRGGYNEQFF. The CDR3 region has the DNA TGTGCCAGCAGCGTAGCTAGCGGGAGAGGTGGCTACAATGAGCAGTTCTTC.

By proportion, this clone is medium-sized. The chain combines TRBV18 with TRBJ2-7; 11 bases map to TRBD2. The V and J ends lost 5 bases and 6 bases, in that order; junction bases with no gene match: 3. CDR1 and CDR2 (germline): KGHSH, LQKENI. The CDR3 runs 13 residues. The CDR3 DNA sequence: TGTGCCAGCTCAACCGGACTAGCGGGCGAGCAGTACTTC. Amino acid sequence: CASSTGLAGEQYF.

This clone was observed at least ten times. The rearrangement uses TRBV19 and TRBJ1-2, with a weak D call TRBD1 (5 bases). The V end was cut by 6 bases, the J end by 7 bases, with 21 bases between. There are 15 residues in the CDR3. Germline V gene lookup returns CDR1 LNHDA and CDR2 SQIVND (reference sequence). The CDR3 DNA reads TGTGCCAGTAGCACCGGGGACTCAACTATAGGTGGCTACACCTTC. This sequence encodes CASSTGDSTIGGYTF.

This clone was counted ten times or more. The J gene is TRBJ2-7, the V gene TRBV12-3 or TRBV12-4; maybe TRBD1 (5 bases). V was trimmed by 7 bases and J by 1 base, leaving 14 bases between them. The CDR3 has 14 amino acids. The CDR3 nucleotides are TGTGCCAGCACCCCTCCGACAGATTCCTACGAGCAGTACTTC. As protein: CASTPPTDSYEQYF.

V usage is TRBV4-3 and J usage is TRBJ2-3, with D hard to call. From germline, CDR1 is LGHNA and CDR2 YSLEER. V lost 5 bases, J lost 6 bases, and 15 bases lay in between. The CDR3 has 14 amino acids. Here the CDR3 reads CASSERLAKDTQYF. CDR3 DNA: TGCGCCAGCAGCGAAAGACTCGCTAAGGATACGCAGTATTTT.

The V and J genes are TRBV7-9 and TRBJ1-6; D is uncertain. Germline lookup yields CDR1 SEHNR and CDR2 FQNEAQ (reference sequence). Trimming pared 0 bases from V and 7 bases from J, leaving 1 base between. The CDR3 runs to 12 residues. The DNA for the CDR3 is TGTGCCAGCAGCTTAGCCAATTCACCCCTCCACTTT. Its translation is CASSLANSPLHF.

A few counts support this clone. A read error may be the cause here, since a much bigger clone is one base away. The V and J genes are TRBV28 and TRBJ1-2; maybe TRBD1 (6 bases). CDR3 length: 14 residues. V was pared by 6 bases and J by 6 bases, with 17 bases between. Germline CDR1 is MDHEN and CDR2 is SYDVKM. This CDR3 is CASRNQGHVDGYTF. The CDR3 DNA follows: TGTGCCAGCAGAAACCAGGGACACGTCGATGGCTACACCTTC.